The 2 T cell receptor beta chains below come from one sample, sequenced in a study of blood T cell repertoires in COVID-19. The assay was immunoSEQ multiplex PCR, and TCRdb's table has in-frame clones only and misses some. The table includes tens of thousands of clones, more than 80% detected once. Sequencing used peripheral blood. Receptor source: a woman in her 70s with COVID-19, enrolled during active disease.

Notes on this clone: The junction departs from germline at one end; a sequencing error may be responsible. CDR3 sequence (DNA): TGTGTCAGCAGCTTCGGGGTTAGCTCCTACAATGAGCAGTTCTTC. Its translation: CVSSFGVSSYNEQFF. The chain links TRBV13 to TRBJ2-1; D is possibly TRBD2 (5 bases). Germline CDR1 PRHDT, CDR2 FYEKMQ (reference sequence). CDR3 length equals 15 residues.

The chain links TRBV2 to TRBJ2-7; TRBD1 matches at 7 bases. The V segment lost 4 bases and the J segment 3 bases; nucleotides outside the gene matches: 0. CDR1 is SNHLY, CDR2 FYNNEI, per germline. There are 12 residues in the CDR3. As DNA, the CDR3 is TGTGCCAGCAGTGGGGACAGCTACGAGCAGTACTTC. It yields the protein CASSGDSYEQYF.